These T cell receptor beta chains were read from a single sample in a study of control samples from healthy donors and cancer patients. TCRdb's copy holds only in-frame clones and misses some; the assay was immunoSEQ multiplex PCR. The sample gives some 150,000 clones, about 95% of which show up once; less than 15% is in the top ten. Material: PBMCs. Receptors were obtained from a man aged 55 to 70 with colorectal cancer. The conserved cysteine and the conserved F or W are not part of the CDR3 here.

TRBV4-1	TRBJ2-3	ASSQEGGSDTQY
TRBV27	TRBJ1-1	ASSFHDRNTEAF
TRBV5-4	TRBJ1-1	ASSPDRKNTEAF
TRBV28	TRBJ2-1	ASSLSGGSYNEQF
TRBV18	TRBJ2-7	ASSETGTTSEQY
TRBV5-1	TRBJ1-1	ASTATGPNTEAF
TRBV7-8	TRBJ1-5	ASSLRDRGLYSNQPQH
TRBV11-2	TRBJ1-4	ASGSRETNEKLF
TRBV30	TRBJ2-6	AWSRSSGANVLT
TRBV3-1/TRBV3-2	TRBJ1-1	ASSQGTLNTEAF
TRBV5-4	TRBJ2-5	ASSPGGEETQY
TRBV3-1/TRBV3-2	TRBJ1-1	ASSQDGRLGTEAF
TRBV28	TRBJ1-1	ASSGNGGLDTEAF
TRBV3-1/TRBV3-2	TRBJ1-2	ASSQEEGYGYT
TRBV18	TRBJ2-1	ASSPPNSGGALPNEQF
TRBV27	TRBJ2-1	ASSFANEQF
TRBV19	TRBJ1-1	ASSRQNRVIYMTEAF
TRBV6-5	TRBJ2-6	ASSYSRGAGANVLT
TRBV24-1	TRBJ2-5	ATSDLAGGQETQY
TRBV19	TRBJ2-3	ASNRDSWGSDTQY
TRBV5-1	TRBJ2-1	ASSLATDPNEQF
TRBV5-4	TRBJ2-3	ASSSVGGTDTQY
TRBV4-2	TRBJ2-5	ASSQRGESTETQY
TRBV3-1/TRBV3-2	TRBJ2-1	ASSPTVLAGNEQF
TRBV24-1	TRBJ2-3	ATSVGGLSTDTQY
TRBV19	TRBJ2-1	ASKGSGGSHNEQF
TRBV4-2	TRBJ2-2	ASSQQPGTANTGELF
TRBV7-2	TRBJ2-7	ASSIASGGAYEQY
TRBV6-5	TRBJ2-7	ASSTGQGHYEQY
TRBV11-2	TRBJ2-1	ASSPGGAEQF
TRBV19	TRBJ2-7	ASRGDDRDGYQQY
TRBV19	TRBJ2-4	ASSISLGAGAKNIQY
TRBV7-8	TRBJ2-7	ASSLGIITGSYEQY
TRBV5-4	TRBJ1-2	ASSLEGGRGYGYT
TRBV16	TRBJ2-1	ASSLGQGSYNEQF
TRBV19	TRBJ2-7	ASSLPGGEQY
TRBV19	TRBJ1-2	ASSISTPGQSLYGYT
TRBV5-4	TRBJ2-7	ASSSPGTSHEQY
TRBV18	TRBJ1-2	ASSPSTGTGFNYGYT
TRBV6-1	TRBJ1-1	ASSEFERGKAF
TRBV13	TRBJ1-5	ASSFSAGLSNQPQH